The 28 T cell receptor beta chains given below trace back to one sample, sequenced in a study of T cells expressing NK-cell markers. TCRdb re-analyzed the 5' RACE reads; it lists each CDR3 protein once, without DNA. The clone table shows 550,000 to 600,000 distinct CDR3 sequences, with the ten largest holding less than 4.5%. What was sequenced was blood T cells: a sorted CD56 or NKG2C T cell subset, CD4+ or CD8+ T cells, or bulk PBMC T cells (not recorded which). The receptors stem from a man between 18 and 35 years old in good health.

V gene TRBV27 combines with J gene TRBJ2-7; TCRdb designates TRBD1, a call that cannot be tested without DNA. Germline V gene lookup returns CDR1 MNHEY and CDR2 SMNVEV (reference sequence). The CDR3 is 16 residues long. CDR3 loop: CASSFSQGVGTYEQYF.

The chain links TRBV5-1 to TRBJ2-3. CDR1 and CDR2 from the germline V gene are SGHRS and YFSETQ. The CDR3 runs 14 residues. Here the CDR3 reads CASSLPDGSDTQYF.

This chain links TRBV29-1 with TRBJ1-1. The CDR3 is 13 amino acids. CDR1 is SQVTM and CDR2 is ANQGSEA in the germline V gene. This chain's CDR3 is CSVDPGSYTEAFF.

The chain carries TRBV4-1 and TRBJ2-1; as DNA is missing, the TRBD2 call by TCRdb cannot be tested. This CDR3 is 15 amino acids long. In germline, CDR1 is MGHRA, CDR2 YSYEKL. The CDR3 region is CASSQGSGDYNEQFF.

The gene calls are TRBV12-3 or TRBV12-4 and TRBJ2-2; TCRdb names TRBD2, which stays unverified in the absence of DNA. The CDR3 is made up of 15 amino acids. The CDR3 sequence: CASSPPGRATGELFF.

The chain links TRBV4-1 to TRBJ2-1; TCRdb designates TRBD2, a call that cannot be tested without DNA. Germline V gives CDR1 MGHRA, CDR2 YSYEKL. The CDR3 contains 17 residues. The CDR3 loop reads CASSQDSGLAGGIEQFF.

The CDR3 region is CASQSGTYNEQFF. The rearrangement joins TRBV6-1 to TRBJ2-1; lacking DNA, the TRBD2 call made by TCRdb goes unchecked. Looked up from germline, CDR1 is MNHNS and CDR2 is SASEGT. The CDR3 is 13 residues long.

This chain connects TRBV11-2 to TRBJ1-2; TCRdb's assignment of TRBD1 cannot be checked, as there is no DNA. This CDR3 region has 15 residues. Germline CDR1 reads SGHAT; CDR2 reads FQNNGV. The CDR3 here is CASSTVQGRDYGYTF.

The V call is TRBV2, the J call TRBJ2-2; TCRdb returns TRBD1, unconfirmable since there is no DNA. Germline values: CDR1 SNHLY, CDR2 FYNNEI. The CDR3 is made up of 17 amino acids. CDR3 sequence: CASSVIPNRGRTGELFF.

The chain uses TRBV6-5 and TRBJ1-5. This CDR3 comprises 15 residues. Germline V gene data show CDR1 as MNHEY and CDR2 as SVGAGI. The CDR3 spells CASSQRDGNNQPQHF.

The V gene is TRBV12-3 or TRBV12-4, the J gene TRBJ2-5; TCRdb's D call, TRBD2, is unchecked because there is no DNA. The CDR3 consists of 16 residues. CDR3: CASSPPGLAGFETQYF.

The chain couples TRBV6-1 to TRBJ1-1; no DNA is available, so the TRBD1 call from TCRdb remains unchecked. From germline, CDR1 is MNHNS and CDR2 SASEGT. This CDR3 spans 14 amino acids. The CDR3 protein is CASSPQIPTGAAFF.

This chain links TRBV24-1 with TRBJ2-2. Germline CDR1 and CDR2: KGHDR and SFDVKD. This CDR3 region has 16 residues. The CDR3 loop is CATSDLRQAPTGELFF.

J is TRBJ2-1 and V is TRBV20-1; TCRdb picks TRBD1, but there is no DNA to check that call. Germline CDR1 DFQATT, CDR2 SNEGSKA (reference sequence). This CDR3 comprises 14 residues. This CDR3 reads CSATRWGGYNEQFF.

This chain uses TRBV19 with TRBJ2-3; TCRdb reports TRBD1, a call that lacks DNA to check it against. Per germline, CDR1 LNHDA and CDR2 SQIVND (reference sequence). The CDR3 extends over 21 amino acids. The CDR3 spells CASSLRDSGRRWEVDSDTQYF.

The chain links TRBV7-9 to TRBJ2-1; TCRdb gives TRBD1 as the D gene, but with no DNA this cannot be confirmed. Germline lookup yields CDR1 SEHNR and CDR2 FQNEAQ (reference sequence). The length of the CDR3 is 18 residues. Here the CDR3 reads CASSLEWTAQRGYNEQFF.

The chain joins TRBV15 to TRBJ2-7; TCRdb returns TRBD2, unconfirmable since there is no DNA. The CDR3 contains 17 residues. CDR1 is LNHNV, CDR2 YYDKDF, per germline (reference sequence). The CDR3: CATSTPKGLAGVYEQYF. Drawing the rest from reference TRBV15 and TRBJ2-7, the complete variable domain is DAMVIQNPRYQVTQFGKPVTLSCSQTLNHNVMYWYQQKSSQAPKLLFHYYDKDFNNEADTPDNFQSRRPNTSFCFLDIRSPGLGDTAMYLCATSTPKGLAGVYEQYFGPGTRLTVT.

This chain links TRBV12-3 or TRBV12-4 with TRBJ2-7; the D call from TCRdb, TRBD1, cannot be confirmed without DNA. CDR3 size: 13 residues. CDR3 protein: CASSFQTPGEQYF.

This chain joins TRBV12-3 or TRBV12-4 and TRBJ2-1; TCRdb's D call of TRBD2 is untestable without DNA. This CDR3 has 18 residues. CDR3 region: CASSRLAGGFWSYNEQFF.

The chain carries TRBV2 and TRBJ2-3; TCRdb outputs TRBD1, but without DNA this stays unchecked. Germline values: CDR1 SNHLY, CDR2 FYNNEI. The CDR3 has 16 residues. The CDR3 spells CASSRTESVRTDTQYF. Looking up the rest from reference TRBV2 and TRBJ2-3 gives the full variable domain: EPEVTQTPSHQVTQMGQEVILRCVPISNHLYFYWYRQILGQKVEFLVSFYNNEISEKSEIFDDQFSVERPDGSNFTLKIRSTKLEDSAMYFCASSRTESVRTDTQYFGPGTRLTVL.

CDR3 sequence: CSVTRPGNEKLFF. This sequence joins TRBV29-1 and TRBJ1-4; lacking DNA, the TRBD1 call made by TCRdb goes unchecked. Germline loops: CDR1 SQVTM, CDR2 ANQGSEA. The CDR3 length is 13 residues.

CDR3 loop: CAWSKRSVANTGELFF. V is TRBV30 and J is TRBJ2-2. This CDR3 has 16 residues. CDR1 GTSNPN and CDR2 SVGIG come from the germline V gene (reference sequence).

This chain links TRBV12-3 or TRBV12-4 with TRBJ2-5; the D gene TCRdb calls, TRBD2, cannot be checked with no DNA. This CDR3 has 18 amino acids. CDR3 sequence: CASSLAPLGGRIEETQYF.

The chain recombines TRBV19 with TRBJ2-6; TCRdb's D gene call, TRBD2, goes unchecked for lack of DNA. This CDR3 comprises 14 residues. Germline lookup yields CDR1 LNHDA and CDR2 SQIVND (reference sequence). This CDR3 is CASSIGAGANVLTF.

The rearrangement joins TRBV12-3 or TRBV12-4 to TRBJ2-4; the TCRdb call, TRBD2, lacks DNA for checking. There are 17 residues in the CDR3. The CDR3 loop reads CASSGLAGVSDKNIQYF.

The chain links TRBV6-5 to TRBJ2-3; TCRdb proposes TRBD2, but this gene call is untestable without DNA. The CDR3 covers 19 residues. CDR1 MNHEY and CDR2 SVGAGI come from the germline V gene. CDR3: CASSYLTSGRFIRTDTQYF.

The V gene is TRBV5-1, the J gene TRBJ1-2. The CDR3 sequence is 13 residues long. Germline V gene sequence: CDR1 SGHRS, CDR2 YFSETQ. The CDR3 sequence is CASSLGHQYGYTF.

The chain uses TRBV6-2 or TRBV6-3 and TRBJ2-1; the D gene TCRdb calls, TRBD2, cannot be checked with no DNA. This CDR3 region has 21 residues. The V gene's germline CDR1 is MNHEY and CDR2 SVGEGT. The CDR3 loop is CASSPPLTSGRAGSSYNEQFF.